This T cell receptor (beta chain) stems from a study of identical twins (dated by TCRdb to the mid-2010s). In the study overall: TCR alpha and beta repertoires from monozygotic twins, unrelated adults of various ages and cord blood were deep-sequenced to test whether fetal clonotypes persist. To rule out contamination, the twin experiments were replicated at different times with different library preparation protocols. Study-wide conclusions, independent of this receptor: Fewer insertions were carried by abundant cord blood beta clonotypes; a weaker similar trend was observed in young adult naive repertoires, while no such trend was observed in memory repertoires. Compared with coincidental sharing between unrelated individuals, out-of-frame TCR alpha sequences shared between twins had an excess of sequences with low generation probability. Zero-insertion analyses could be partly confounded by invariant T cells such as MAIT and iNKT, though diverse VJ usage argued against such confounding for most clonotypes. In beta out-of-frame sequences, excess twin sharing was weaker, because having fewer shared sequences lowered the signal-to-noise ratio. Because the same donors could not be followed over many years, conclusions were based on cross-sectional statistical analysis. In monozygotic twins, recombination models systematically underestimated out-of-frame TCR alpha sharing, but the models matched the sharing seen between unrelated individuals.

Receptors were amplified or captured by 5' RACE. Instrument used: Illumina HiSeq 2000. A universal primer binding site was added through template switching, and the final cDNA carried a unique molecular identifier so that TCR cDNA molecules could be counted accurately. Specific primers in the conserved constant-segment region were used to synthesize first-strand cDNA for the TCR alpha and beta chains. To control for contamination, every cDNA library was double barcoded, receiving both a SMART-Mk sample barcode and Illumina barcodes. TruSeq adapter sequences, together with Illumina sample barcodes, were added in two successive PCR steps. TCR alpha and beta cDNA libraries were sequenced on the Illumina HiSeq platform with custom primers. From the authors' description of their analysis: Unique molecular identifiers were extracted from raw reads with MiGEC, and CDR3 positions were determined with MiXCR. Recombination models were inferred per individual with the repgenHMM and IGoR tools using an EM algorithm. The analysis of shared clonotypes was done with the tcR package in R, with sharing normalized by the product of cloneset sizes. Out-of-frame nonproductive sequences were analyzed to study raw recombination free of thymic and clonal selection effects. TCRdb's own reprocessing of the public reads used fastp at Q25 and MiXCR and kept productive beta chains. Rows merge per CDR3 protein into single entries with the most common DNA and genes. In this record, the V and J calls reflect TCRdb's handling and not the investigators' own analysis. The sample yields 270,000 or so distinct CDR3 sequences; approximately 8.3% were counted once. The top ten constitute roughly 3% of the sample.

CDR1 and CDR2, looked up from the germline V gene (reference sequence), are MNHEY and SMNVEV. Spanning cysteine to phenylalanine, the CDR3 consists of 14 amino acids. Only the CDR3 portion is preserved as DNA: 42 bases, with reading frame beginning at the first base. V is cut by 9 bases and J by 3 bases, and the space between the germline ends is 18 bases. Every donor in the study was a healthy Caucasian. Three pairs of female monozygotic twins, all aged roughly 18 to 29 years, made up the twin cohort. Positive isolation kits from Invitrogen were used to isolate CD4+ and CD8+ T cell populations. At least ten counts were recorded for this clonotype. What this receptor recognizes is not known. No much larger clonotype is one base removed from it; base qualities were not supplied. These same records also appear under a second study, on yellow fever vaccine responses in identical twins. The second investigation adds: According to the authors, in identical twins the way T cells responded to vaccination appeared partly convergent and partly personalized. Focusing on identical twins, the study followed the T cell clones that responded to the vaccine, and did so with precision.

Sequenced material: CD8+ T cells sorted from blood. The rearrangement joined TRBV27 to TRBJ2-7; the D region possibly corresponds to TRBD2 (5 bases align). The clonotype originates from a woman between 18 and 29 years old in good health. The CDR3 sequence is CASSISSGFYEQYF. The nucleotide sequence is TGTGCCAGTTCAATCTCATCGGGATTCTACGAGCAGTACTTC.